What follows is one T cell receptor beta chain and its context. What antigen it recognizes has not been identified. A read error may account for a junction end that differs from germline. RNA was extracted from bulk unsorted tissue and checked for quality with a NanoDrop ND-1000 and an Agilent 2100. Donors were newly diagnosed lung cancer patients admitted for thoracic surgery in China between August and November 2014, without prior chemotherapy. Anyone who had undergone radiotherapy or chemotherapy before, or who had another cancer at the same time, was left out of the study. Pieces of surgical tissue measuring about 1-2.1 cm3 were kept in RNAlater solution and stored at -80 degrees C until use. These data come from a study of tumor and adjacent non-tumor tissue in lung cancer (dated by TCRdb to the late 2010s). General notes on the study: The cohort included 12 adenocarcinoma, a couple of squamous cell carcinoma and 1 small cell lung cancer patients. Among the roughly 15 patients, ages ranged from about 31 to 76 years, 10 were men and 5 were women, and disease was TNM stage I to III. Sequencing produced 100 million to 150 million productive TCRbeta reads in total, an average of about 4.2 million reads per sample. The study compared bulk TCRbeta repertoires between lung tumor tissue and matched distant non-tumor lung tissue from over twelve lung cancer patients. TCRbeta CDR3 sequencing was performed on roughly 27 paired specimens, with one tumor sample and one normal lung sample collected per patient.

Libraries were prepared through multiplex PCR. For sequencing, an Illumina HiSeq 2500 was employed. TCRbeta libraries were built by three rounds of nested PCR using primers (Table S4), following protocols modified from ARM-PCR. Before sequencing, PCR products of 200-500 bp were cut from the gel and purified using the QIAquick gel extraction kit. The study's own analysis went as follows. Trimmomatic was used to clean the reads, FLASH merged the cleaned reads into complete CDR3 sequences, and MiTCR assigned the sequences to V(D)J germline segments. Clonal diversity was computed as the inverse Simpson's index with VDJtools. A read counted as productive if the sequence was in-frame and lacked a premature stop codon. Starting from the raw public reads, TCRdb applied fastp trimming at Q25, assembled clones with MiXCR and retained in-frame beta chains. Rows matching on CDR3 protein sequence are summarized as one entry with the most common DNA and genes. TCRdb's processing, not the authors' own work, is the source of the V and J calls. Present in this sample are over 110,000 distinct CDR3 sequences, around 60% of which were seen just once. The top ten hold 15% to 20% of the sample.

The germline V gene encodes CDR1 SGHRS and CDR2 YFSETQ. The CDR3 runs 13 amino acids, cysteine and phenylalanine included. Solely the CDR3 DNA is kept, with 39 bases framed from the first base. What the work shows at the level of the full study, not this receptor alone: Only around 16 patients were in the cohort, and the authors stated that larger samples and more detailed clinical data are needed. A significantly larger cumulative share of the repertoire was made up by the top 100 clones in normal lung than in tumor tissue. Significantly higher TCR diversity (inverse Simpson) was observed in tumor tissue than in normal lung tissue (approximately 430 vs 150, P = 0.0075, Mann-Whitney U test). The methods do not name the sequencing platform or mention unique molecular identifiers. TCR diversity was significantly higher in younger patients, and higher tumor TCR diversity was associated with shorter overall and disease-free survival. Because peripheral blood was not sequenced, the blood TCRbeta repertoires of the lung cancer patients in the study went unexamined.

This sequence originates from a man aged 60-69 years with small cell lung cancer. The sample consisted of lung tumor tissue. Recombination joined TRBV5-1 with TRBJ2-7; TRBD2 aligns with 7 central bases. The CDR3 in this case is CASSLPGGYEQYF. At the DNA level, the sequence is TGCGCTAGCAGCTTACCGGGAGGTTACGAGCAGTACTTC.